Below, one TCR beta chain is given with its context. This specimen includes other DNA sequences encoding the same CDR3. This sample was taken from a study of control samples from healthy donors and cancer patients. The method was immunoSEQ multiplex PCR; TCRdb's version includes in-frame clones alone and lacks a portion of them. The sample lists 70,000 to 85,000 clones, 91% seen once, with around 17% in the top ten. J was trimmed by 5 bases and V by 3 bases; bases with no gene match: 3. CDR1 and CDR2 from the germline V gene are SEHNR and FQNEAQ (reference sequence). This CDR3 contains 13 residues. The sequence was obtained from a man aged 50 to 59 in good health. Sequenced: blood. V and J are TRBV7-9 and TRBJ1-1, with TRBD1 matching 7 bases. The CDR3: CASSFQGDTEAFF. The CDR3 DNA reads as TGTGCCAGCAGCTTCCAGGGGGATACTGAAGCTTTCTTT.